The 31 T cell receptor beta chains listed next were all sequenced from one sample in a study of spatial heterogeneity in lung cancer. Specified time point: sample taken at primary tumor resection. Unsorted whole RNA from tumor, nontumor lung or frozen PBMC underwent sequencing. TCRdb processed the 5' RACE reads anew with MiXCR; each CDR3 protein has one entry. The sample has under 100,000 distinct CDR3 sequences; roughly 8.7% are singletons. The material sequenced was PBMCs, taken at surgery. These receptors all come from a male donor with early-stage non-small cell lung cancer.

This chain's CDR3 is CASSPGQGAYNEQFF. The CDR3 DNA sequence: TGCGCCAGCAGCCCGGGACAGGGGGCCTACAATGAGCAGTTCTTC. This chain joins TRBV4-1 and TRBJ2-1; 11 bases line up with TRBD1. The germline CDR1 and CDR2 sequences are MGHRA and YSYEKL. The CDR3 totals 15 residues. V lost 4 bases, J lost 2 bases, and 1 base stayed unmatched.

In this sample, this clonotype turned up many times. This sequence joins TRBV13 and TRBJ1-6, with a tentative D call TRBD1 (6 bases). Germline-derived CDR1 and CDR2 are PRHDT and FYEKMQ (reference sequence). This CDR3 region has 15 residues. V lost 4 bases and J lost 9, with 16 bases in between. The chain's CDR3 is CASSSNTGFGSPLHF. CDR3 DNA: TGTGCCAGCAGCTCAAATACAGGGTTTGGTTCACCCCTCCACTTT.

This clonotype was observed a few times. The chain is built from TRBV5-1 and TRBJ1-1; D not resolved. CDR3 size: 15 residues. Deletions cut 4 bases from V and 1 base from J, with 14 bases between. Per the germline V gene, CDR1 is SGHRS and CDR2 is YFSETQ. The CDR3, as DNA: TGCGCCAGCAGCCTCACTCCGGTTTCGAACACTGAAGCTTTCTTT. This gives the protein CASSLTPVSNTEAFF.

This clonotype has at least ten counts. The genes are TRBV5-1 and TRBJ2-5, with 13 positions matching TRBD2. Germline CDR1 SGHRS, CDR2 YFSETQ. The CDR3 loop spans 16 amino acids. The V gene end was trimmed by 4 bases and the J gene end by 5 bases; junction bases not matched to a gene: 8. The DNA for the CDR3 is TGCGCCAGCAGCCCCACTAGCGGGGGGGCTCGGGAGACCCAGTACTTC. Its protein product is CASSPTSGGARETQYF.

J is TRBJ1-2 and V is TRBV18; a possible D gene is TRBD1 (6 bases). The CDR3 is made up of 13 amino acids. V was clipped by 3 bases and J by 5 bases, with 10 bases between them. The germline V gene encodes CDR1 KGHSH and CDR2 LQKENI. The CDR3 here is CASSPDSTYGYTF. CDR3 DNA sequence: TGTGCCAGCTCACCGGACAGCACTTATGGCTACACCTTC.

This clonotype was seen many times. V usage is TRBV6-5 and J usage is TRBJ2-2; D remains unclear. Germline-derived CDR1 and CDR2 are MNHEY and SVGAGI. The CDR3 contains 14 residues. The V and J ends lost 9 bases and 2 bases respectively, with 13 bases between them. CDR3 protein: CASKAGYNTGELFF. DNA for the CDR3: TGTGCCAGTAAGGCAGGTTATAACACCGGGGAGCTGTTTTTT.

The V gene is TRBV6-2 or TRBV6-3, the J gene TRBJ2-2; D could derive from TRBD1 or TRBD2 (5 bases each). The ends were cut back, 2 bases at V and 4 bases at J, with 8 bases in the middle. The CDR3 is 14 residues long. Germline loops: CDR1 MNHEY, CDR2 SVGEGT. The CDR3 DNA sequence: TGTGCCAGCAGTTACGGGACCCTCACCGGGGAGCTGTTTTTT. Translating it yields CASSYGTLTGELFF.

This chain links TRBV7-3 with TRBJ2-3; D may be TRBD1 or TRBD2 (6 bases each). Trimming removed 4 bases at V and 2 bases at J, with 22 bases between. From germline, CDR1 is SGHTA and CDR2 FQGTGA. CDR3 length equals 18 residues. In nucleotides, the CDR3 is TGTGCCAGCAGCTCTAGGGGGTCTAACGGGAGATCCACAGATACGCAGTATTTT. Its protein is CASSSRGSNGRSTDTQYF.

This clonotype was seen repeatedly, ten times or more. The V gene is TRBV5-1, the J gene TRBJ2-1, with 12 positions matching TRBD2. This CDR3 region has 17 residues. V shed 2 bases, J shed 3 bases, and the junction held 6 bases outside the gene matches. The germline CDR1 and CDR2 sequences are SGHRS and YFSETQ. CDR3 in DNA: TGCGCCAGCAGCTTTGGCCTAGCGGGAGGGTACTACAATGAGCAGTTCTTC. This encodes CASSFGLAGGYYNEQFF.

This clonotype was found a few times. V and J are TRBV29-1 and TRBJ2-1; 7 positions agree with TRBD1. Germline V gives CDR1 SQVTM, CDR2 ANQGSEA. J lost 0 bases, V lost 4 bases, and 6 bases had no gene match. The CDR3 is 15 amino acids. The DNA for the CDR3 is TGCAGCGTTGTCGGACAGGCAAGCTCCTACAATGAGCAGTTCTTC. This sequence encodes CSVVGQASSYNEQFF.

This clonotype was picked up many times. The CDR3 reads CAASSGITDTQYF. CDR3 sequence (DNA): TGTGCCGCCTCAAGCGGGATCACAGATACGCAGTATTTT. The chain recombines TRBV10-3 with TRBJ2-3, with 7 bases aligning to TRBD2. The CDR3 is 13 residues long. Germline lookup yields CDR1 ENHRY and CDR2 SYGVKD. The junction had 7 bases not matched to a gene; V was cut back by 11 bases and J by 2 bases.

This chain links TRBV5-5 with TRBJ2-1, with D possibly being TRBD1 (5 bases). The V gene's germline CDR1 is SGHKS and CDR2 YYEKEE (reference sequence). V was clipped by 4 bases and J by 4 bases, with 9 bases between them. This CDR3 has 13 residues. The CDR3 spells CASSVDSYNEQFF. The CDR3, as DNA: TGTGCCAGCAGCGTCGACAGTTACAATGAGCAGTTCTTC.

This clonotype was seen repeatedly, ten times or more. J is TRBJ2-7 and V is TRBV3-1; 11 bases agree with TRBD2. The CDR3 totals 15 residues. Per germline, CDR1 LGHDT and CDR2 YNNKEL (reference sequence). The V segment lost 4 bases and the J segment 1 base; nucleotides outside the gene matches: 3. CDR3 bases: TGTGCCAGCAGCCTTGGGACTAGCGGATCCTACGAGCAGTACTTC. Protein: CASSLGTSGSYEQYF.

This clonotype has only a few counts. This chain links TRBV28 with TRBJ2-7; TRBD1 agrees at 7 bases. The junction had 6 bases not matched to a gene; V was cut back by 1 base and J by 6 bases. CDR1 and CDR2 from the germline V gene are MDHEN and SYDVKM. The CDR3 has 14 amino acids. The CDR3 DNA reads TGTGCCAGCAGTTTATCCCTGACAGGGAGCGAGCAGTACTTC. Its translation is CASSLSLTGSEQYF.

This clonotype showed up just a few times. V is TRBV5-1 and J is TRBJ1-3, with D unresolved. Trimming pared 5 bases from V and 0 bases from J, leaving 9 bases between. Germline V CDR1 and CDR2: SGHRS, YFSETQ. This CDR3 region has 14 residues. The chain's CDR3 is CASSPGSSGNTIYF. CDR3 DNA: TGCGCCAGCAGTCCGGGCAGCTCTGGAAACACCATATATTTT.

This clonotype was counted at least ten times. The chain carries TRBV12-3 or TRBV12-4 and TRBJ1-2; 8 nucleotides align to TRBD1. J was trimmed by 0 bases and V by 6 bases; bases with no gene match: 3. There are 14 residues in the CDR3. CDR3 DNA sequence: TGTGCCAGCAGGGAACAGGGGGCTAACTATGGCTACACCTTC. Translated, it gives CASREQGANYGYTF.

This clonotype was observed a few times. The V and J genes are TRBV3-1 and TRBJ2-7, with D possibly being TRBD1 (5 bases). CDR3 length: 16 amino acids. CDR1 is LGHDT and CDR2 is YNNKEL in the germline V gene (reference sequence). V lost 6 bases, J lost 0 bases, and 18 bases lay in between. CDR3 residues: CASSRSTWGYSYEQYF. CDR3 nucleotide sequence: TGTGCCAGCAGTCGCTCGACATGGGGCTACTCCTACGAGCAGTACTTC.

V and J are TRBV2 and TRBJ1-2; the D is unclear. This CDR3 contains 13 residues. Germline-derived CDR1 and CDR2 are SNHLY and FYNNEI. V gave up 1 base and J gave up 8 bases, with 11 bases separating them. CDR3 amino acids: CASSEGEGRGYTF. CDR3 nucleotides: TGTGCCAGCAGTGAAGGGGAAGGGCGCGGCTACACCTTC.

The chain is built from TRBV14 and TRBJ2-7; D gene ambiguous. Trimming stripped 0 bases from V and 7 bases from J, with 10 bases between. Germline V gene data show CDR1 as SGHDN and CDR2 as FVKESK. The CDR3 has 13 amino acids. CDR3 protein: CASSQDLYGEQYF. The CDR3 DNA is TGTGCCAGCAGCCAAGATCTGTATGGGGAGCAGTACTTC. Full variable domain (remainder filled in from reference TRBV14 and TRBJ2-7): EAGVTQFPSHSVIEKGQTVTLRCDPISGHDNLYWYRRVMGKEIKFLLHFVKESKQDESGMPNNRFLAERTGGTYSTLKVQPAELEDSGVYFCASSQDLYGEQYFGPGTRLTVT.

The CDR3 reads CASSPGTGGMAFF. The CDR3 DNA sequence: TGCGCCAGCAGCCCTGGGACAGGGGGCATGGCTTTCTTT. The chain is built from TRBV5-1 and TRBJ1-1; 12 positions match TRBD1. CDR1 and CDR2 from the germline V gene are SGHRS and YFSETQ. With 4 bases clipped from V and 11 bases from J, the junction kept 6 bases outside the gene matches. This CDR3 is 13 amino acids long.

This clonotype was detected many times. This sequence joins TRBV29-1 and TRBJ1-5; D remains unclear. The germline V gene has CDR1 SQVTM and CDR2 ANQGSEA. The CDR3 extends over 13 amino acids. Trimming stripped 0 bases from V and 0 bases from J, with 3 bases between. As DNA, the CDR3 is TGCAGCGTTGAAGAGCATAGCAATCAGCCCCAGCATTTT. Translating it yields CSVEEHSNQPQHF.

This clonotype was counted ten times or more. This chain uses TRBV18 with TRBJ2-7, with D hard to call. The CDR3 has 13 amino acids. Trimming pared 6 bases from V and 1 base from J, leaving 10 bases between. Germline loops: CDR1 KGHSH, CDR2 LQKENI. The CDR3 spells CASSYAESYEQYF. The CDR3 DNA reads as TGTGCCAGCTCGTACGCGGAGTCCTACGAGCAGTACTTC.

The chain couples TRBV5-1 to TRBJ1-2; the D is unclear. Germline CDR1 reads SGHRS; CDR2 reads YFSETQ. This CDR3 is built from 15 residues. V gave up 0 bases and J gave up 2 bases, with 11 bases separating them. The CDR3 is CASSLGTPGNYGYTF. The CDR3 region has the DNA TGCGCCAGCAGCTTGGGAACCCCTGGGAACTATGGCTACACCTTC.

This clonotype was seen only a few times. CDR3 in DNA: TGTGCCAGCACCAGGCCTAACACTGAAGCTTTCTTT. Translated, it gives CASTRPNTEAFF. The chain joins TRBV6-2 or TRBV6-3 to TRBJ1-1, with D hard to call. Germline values: CDR1 MNHEY, CDR2 SVGEGT. Trimming shortened V by 7 bases and J by 2 bases, and 8 bases separated the two germline ends. This CDR3 comprises 12 residues.

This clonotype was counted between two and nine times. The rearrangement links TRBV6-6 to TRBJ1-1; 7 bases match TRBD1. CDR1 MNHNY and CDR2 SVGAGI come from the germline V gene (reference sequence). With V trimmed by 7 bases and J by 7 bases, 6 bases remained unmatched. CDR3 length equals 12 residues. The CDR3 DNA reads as TGTGCCAGCATAGGGGGCTATGGTGAAGCTTTCTTT. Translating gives CASIGGYGEAFF.

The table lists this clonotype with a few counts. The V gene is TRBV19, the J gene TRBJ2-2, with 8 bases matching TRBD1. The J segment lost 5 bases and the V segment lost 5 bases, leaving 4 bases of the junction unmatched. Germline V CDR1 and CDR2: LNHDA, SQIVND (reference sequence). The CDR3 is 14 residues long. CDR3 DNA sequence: TGTGCCAGTAGTCCGCGACAGGGGACCGGGGAGCTGTTTTTT. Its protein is CASSPRQGTGELFF. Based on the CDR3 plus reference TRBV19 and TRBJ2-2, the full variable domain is DGGITQSPKYLFRKEGQNVTLSCEQNLNHDAMYWYRQDPGQGLRLIYYSQIVNDFQKGDIAEGYSVSREKKESFPLTVTSAQKNPTAFYLCASSPRQGTGELFFGEGSRLTVL.

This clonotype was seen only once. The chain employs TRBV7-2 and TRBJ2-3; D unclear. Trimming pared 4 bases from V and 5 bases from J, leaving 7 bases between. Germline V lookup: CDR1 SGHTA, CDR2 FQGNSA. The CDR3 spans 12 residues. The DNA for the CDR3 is TGTGCCAGCAGCTCCTCCCAAGATACGCAGTATTTT. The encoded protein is CASSSSQDTQYF.

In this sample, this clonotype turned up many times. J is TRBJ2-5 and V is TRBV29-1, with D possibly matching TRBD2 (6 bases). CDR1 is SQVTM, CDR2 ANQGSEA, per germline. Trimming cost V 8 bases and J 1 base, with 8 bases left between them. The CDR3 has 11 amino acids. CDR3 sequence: CSQGLQETQYF. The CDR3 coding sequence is TGCAGCCAGGGACTCCAAGAGACCCAGTACTTC.

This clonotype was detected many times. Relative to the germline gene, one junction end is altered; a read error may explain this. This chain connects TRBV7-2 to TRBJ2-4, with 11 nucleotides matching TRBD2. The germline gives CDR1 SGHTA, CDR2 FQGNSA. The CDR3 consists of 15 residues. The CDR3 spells CASSLGLAGGGIQHF. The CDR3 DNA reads TGTGCCAGCAGCTTAGGGCTAGCGGGGGGCGGCATTCAGCACTTC.

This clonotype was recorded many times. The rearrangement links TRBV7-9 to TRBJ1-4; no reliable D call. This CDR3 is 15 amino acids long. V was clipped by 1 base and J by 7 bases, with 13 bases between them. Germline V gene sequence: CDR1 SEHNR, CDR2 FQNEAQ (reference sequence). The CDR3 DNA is TGTGCCAGCAGCTTAGATTCCACCCTTGCTGAAAAACTGTTTTTT. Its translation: CASSLDSTLAEKLFF.

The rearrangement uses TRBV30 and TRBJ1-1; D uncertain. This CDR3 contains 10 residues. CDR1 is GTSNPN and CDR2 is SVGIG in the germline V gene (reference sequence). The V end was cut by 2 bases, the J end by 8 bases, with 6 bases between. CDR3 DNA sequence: TGTGCCTGGAGTCGCAGGGAAGCTTTCTTT. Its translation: CAWSRREAFF.